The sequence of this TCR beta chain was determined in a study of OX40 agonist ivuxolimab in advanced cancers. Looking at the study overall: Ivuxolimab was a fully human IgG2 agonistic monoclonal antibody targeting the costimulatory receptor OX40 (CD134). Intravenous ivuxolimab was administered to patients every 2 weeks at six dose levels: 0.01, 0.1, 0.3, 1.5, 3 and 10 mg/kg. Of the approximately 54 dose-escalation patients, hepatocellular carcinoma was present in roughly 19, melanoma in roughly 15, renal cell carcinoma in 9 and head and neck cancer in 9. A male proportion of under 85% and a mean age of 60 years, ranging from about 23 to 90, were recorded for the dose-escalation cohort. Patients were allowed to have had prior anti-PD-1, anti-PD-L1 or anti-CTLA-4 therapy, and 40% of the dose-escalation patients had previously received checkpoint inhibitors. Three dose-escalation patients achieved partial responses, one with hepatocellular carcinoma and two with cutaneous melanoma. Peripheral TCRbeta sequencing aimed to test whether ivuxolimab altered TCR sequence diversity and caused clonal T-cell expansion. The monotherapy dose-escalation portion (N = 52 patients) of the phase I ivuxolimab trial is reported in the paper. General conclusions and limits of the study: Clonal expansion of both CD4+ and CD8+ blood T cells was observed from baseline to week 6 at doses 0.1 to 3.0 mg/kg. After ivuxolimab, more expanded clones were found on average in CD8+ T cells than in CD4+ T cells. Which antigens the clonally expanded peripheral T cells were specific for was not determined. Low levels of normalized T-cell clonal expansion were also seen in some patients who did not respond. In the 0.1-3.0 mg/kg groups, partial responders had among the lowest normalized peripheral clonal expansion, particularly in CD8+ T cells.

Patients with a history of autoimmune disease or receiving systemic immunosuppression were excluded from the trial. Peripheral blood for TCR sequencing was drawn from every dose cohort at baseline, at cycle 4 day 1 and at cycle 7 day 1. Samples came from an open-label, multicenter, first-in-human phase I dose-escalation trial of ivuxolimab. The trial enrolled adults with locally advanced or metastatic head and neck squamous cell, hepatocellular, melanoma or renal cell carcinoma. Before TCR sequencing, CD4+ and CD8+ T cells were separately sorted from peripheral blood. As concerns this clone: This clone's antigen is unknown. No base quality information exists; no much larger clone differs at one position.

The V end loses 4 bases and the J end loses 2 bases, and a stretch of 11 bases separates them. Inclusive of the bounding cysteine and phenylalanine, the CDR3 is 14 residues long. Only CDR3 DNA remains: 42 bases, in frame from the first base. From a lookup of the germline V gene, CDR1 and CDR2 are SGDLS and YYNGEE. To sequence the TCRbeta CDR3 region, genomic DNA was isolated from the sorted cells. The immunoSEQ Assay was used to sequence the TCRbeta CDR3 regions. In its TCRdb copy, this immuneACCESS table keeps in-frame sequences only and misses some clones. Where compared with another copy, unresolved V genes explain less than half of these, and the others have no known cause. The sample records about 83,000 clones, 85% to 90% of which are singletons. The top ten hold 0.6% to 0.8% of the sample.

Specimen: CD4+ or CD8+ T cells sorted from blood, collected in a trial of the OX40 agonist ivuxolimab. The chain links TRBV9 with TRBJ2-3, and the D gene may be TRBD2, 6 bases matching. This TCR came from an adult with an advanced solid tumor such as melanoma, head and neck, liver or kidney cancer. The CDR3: CASSLGLPTDTQYF. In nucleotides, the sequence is TGTGCCAGCAGCTTGGGACTCCCCACAGATACGCAGTATTTT.